Below, 2 T cell receptor beta chains from the same sample are listed, as sequenced in a study of shared clonotypes between healthy human individuals (dated by TCRdb to about 2020). CD8 naive samples were obtained by positive selection for CCR7 among CD45RO-negative cells, yielding a CD45RA+CCR7+ population from which TemRA cells were excluded. Preparation of the library involved the immunoSEQ multiplex PCR assay. TCRdb took over this immuneACCESS table, retaining in-frame rearrangements with V and J assigned. Such tables are incomplete; in checked studies, under half of the missing clones stem from an unresolved V gene, and the remainder is unexplained. Here the sample has approximately 650,000 clones; around 95% occur a single time. The top ten clonotypes cover 0.095% to 0.12% of the sample. Sequences were obtained from naive CD8+ T cells sorted from blood. The sample's cell subset or site label, decoded: CD45RA+CCR7+. All receptors derive from a woman in her twenties or thirties in good health.

The rearrangement joins TRBV6-5 to TRBJ2-7; TRBD2 matches 10 bases. CDR3 size: 15 residues. CDR1 MNHEY and CDR2 SVGAGI come from the germline V gene. V was clipped by 6 bases and J by 3 bases; unmatched bases: 8. The CDR3 nucleotides read TGTGCCAGCAGCCCCAGCGGGAGGGCCTACTACGAGCAGTACTTC. Its protein is CASSPSGRAYYEQYF.

The chain recombines TRBV6-5 with TRBJ2-5; D remains unclear. The CDR3 length is 15 residues. The V gene lost 0 bases and the J gene lost 5 bases, with 13 bases spanning the gap. Germline values: CDR1 MNHEY, CDR2 SVGAGI. This chain's CDR3 is CASSYSSNFRETQYF. The DNA for the CDR3 is TGTGCCAGCAGTTACTCGAGCAACTTCCGGGAGACCCAGTACTTC.